These 28 T cell receptor beta chains share one sample of origin, sequenced in a study of shared clonotypes between healthy human individuals. Produced via immunoSEQ multiplex PCR; TCRdb's table is partial and in-frame only. This table has approximately 2.3 million clones, about 92% appearing once. Sequencing was carried out using naive CD4+ T cells from PBMCs. Subset defined: CD45RA+ positively selected. The receptors come from a man in his late teens or twenties in good health. Some clones in this sample may be carry-over from other donors' samples.

This clone was counted once. This chain joins TRBV20-1 and TRBJ2-2; D not resolved. CDR1 is DFQATT and CDR2 is SNEGSKA in the germline V gene (reference sequence). This CDR3 has 11 residues. V dropped 6 bases and J dropped 5 bases, with 7 bases sitting between them. The CDR3 sequence is CSAQKTGELFF. CDR3 nucleotide sequence: TGCAGTGCACAGAAAACCGGGGAGCTGTTTTTT.

The chain recombines TRBV28 with TRBJ2-1; 11 bases agree with TRBD1. Germline CDR1 MDHEN, CDR2 SYDVKM. The CDR3 covers 15 residues. The V and J ends lost 2 bases and 8 bases, in that order; junction bases with no gene match: 5. In DNA, the CDR3 is TGTGCCAGCAGTTTAACGGGACAGGGGGGAGATGAGCAGTTCTTC. This codes for CASSLTGQGGDEQFF.

The J gene is TRBJ1-5, the V gene TRBV15; weak D call: TRBD1 (6 bases). Germline assignment: CDR1 LNHNV and CDR2 YYDKDF (reference sequence). This CDR3 spans 14 amino acids. Between the trimmed V and J ends, which lost 1 base and 6 bases, there was a span of 10 bases. The CDR3 sequence is CATSRAQGSQPQHF. DNA for the CDR3: TGTGCCACCAGCAGAGCGCAGGGGTCTCAGCCCCAGCATTTT.

The chain links TRBV29-1 to TRBJ2-1; perhaps TRBD2 as D (8 bases). The CDR3 runs to 18 residues. Between the trimmed V and J ends, which lost 6 bases and 3 bases, there was a span of 27 bases. Germline CDR1 reads SQVTM; CDR2 reads ANQGSEA. The CDR3 loop reads CSVVTTGARLAYYNEQFF. Here the CDR3 DNA reads TGCAGCGTCGTTACAACAGGGGCCCGACTAGCGTACTACAATGAGCAGTTCTTC.

This chain joins TRBV6-6 and TRBJ2-5, with TRBD1 identical over 7 bases. The V gene's germline CDR1 is MNHNY and CDR2 SVGAGI (reference sequence). Trimming cost V 4 bases and J 2 bases; bases outside gene matches: 4. The CDR3 loop spans 14 amino acids. This CDR3 is CASSWGQQQETQYF. CDR3 nucleotide sequence: TGTGCCAGCAGTTGGGGACAGCAACAAGAGACCCAGTACTTC.

The chain has TRBV6-5 and TRBJ2-7, with TRBD1 as a possible D gene (6 bases). CDR1 MNHEY and CDR2 SVGAGI come from the germline V gene. CDR3 length: 14 amino acids. The V and J ends lost 6 bases and 2 bases respectively, with 14 bases between them. The CDR3 here is CASSRQGPPYEQYF. The CDR3 nucleotides are TGTGCCAGCAGCCGCCAGGGGCCTCCCTACGAGCAGTACTTC.

This chain's CDR3 is CASRATGITEAFF. Written as DNA, the CDR3 is TGTGCCAGCAGGGCAACCGGAATCACTGAAGCTTTCTTT. This chain links TRBV28 with TRBJ1-1; D uncertain. CDR3 length equals 13 residues. V lost 6 bases and J 4 bases, leaving 12 bases between the germline ends. CDR1 and CDR2 (germline): MDHEN, SYDVKM.

This rearrangement joins TRBV29-1 to TRBJ2-1; TRBD2 matches 9 bases. Unmatched junction bases numbered 2, after V lost 5 bases and J lost 6 bases. In germline, CDR1 is SQVTM, CDR2 ANQGSEA. This CDR3 region has 12 residues. CDR3 sequence reads: CSVLRGGNEQFF. The CDR3 nucleotides are TGCAGCGTTTTGCGGGGGGGCAATGAGCAGTTCTTC.

The chain has TRBV2 and TRBJ2-3; tentative D call: TRBD2 (5 bases). Trimming removed 6 bases at V and 4 bases at J, with 8 bases between. The CDR3 has 12 residues. Germline V gene data show CDR1 as SNHLY and CDR2 as FYNNEI. DNA of the CDR3: TGTGCCAGCAGCGGACTGCCAGATACGCAGTATTTT. Translated: CASSGLPDTQYF.

V is TRBV30 and J is TRBJ1-2; perhaps TRBD1 as D (6 bases). V shed 2 bases and J shed 8 bases, with 15 bases lying between them. This CDR3 contains 13 residues. Germline values: CDR1 GTSNPN, CDR2 SVGIG (reference sequence). CDR3 coding DNA: TGTGCCTGGAGTCCTAATGTACAGGGAGGCTACACCTTC. The encoded protein is CAWSPNVQGGYTF. The whole variable domain, remainder taken from reference TRBV30 and TRBJ1-2, is SQTIHQWPATLVQPVGSPLSLECTVEGTSNPNLYWYRQAAGRGLQLLFYSVGIGQISSEVPQNLSASRPQDRQFILSSKKLLLSDSGFYLCAWSPNVQGGYTFGSGTRLTVV.

The rearrangement uses TRBV7-9 and TRBJ1-3; D not certain. Germline CDR1 reads SEHNR; CDR2 reads FQNEAQ (reference sequence). The length of the CDR3 is 13 residues. With 5 bases removed from V and 7 bases from J, the gap between germline ends came to 12 bases. CDR3 amino acids: CASSIGGFNTIYF. Here the CDR3 DNA reads TGTGCCAGCAGCATCGGTGGTTTCAACACCATATATTTT.

The gene calls are TRBV18 and TRBJ2-1, with D hard to call. The CDR3 sequence is 14 residues long. Germline values: CDR1 KGHSH, CDR2 LQKENI. The V and J ends lost 0 bases and 4 bases respectively, with 7 bases between them. The CDR3 here is CASSPPSVYNEQFF. CDR3 nucleotides: TGTGCCAGCTCACCACCATCGGTGTACAATGAGCAGTTCTTC.

Worth noting for this clone: Within the sample, other DNA sequences also encode this same CDR3. The chain links TRBV7-3 to TRBJ2-5, with D hard to call. The V and J ends lost 5 bases and 2 bases respectively, with 9 bases between them. CDR3 size: 13 residues. CDR1 is SGHTA and CDR2 is FQGTGA in the germline V gene. For the CDR3, the DNA is TGTGCCAGCAGCCTTTCCGTGCAAGAGACCCAGTACTTC. Protein product: CASSLSVQETQYF.

This clone was observed a handful of times. The chain employs TRBV18 and TRBJ1-1; a possible D gene is TRBD1 (5 bases). Germline lookup yields CDR1 KGHSH and CDR2 LQKENI. The CDR3 totals 13 residues. The V end lost 2 bases, the J end lost 8 bases, and 12 bases lay between the germline ends. CDR3 in amino acids: CASSPSRQPEAFF. The CDR3 nucleotides read TGTGCCAGCTCACCAAGTCGACAGCCAGAAGCTTTCTTT.

The chain carries TRBV10-2 and TRBJ1-5, with D possibly matching TRBD1 (5 bases). V was trimmed by 0 bases and J by 5 bases, leaving 20 bases between them. Germline V gene sequence: CDR1 WSHSY, CDR2 SAAADI. The CDR3 extends over 18 amino acids. CDR3 sequence: CASSESSKAQGRHQPQHF. CDR3 nucleotides: TGCGCCAGCAGTGAGTCCAGCAAAGCGCAGGGTAGGCATCAGCCCCAGCATTTT.

This sequence joins TRBV2 and TRBJ2-1; 13 bases align to TRBD2. The CDR3 extends over 18 amino acids. J gave up 1 base and V 4 bases, and 7 bases lay outside the gene matches. Germline CDR1 is SNHLY and CDR2 is FYNNEI. The CDR3 sequence: CASSGTSGRDWSYNEQFF. CDR3 coding DNA: TGTGCCAGCAGTGGGACTAGCGGGAGAGATTGGTCCTACAATGAGCAGTTCTTC.

For the CDR3, the DNA is TGTGCCAGCAGCAGTTGGGGGCAGATAAACGAGCAGTACTTC. It yields the protein CASSSWGQINEQYF. The chain employs TRBV11-2 and TRBJ2-7, with D perhaps TRBD1 (6 bases). This CDR3 region has 14 residues. In germline, CDR1 is SGHAT, CDR2 FQNNGV. Trimming shortened V by 5 bases and J by 5 bases, and 16 bases separated the two germline ends.

The rearrangement uses TRBV30 and TRBJ1-6; tentative D call: TRBD1 (6 bases). Trimming shortened V by 4 bases and J by 7 bases, and 14 bases separated the two germline ends. This CDR3 is 14 amino acids long. CDR1 and CDR2 (germline): GTSNPN, SVGIG (reference sequence). In DNA form, the CDR3 reads TGTGCCTGGATTTCGGACAGCACAAATTCACCCCTCCACTTT. Protein: CAWISDSTNSPLHF.

The count of this clone is one. The rearrangement uses TRBV7-3 and TRBJ2-7, with a tentative D call TRBD1 (5 bases). Germline values: CDR1 SGHTA, CDR2 FQGTGA. V lost 1 base, J lost 2 bases, and 9 bases lay in between. This CDR3 is 14 amino acids long. Here the CDR3 reads CASSLMGPAYEQYF. DNA of the CDR3: TGTGCCAGCAGCTTAATGGGGCCCGCCTACGAGCAGTACTTC. The full variable domain, in which reference TRBV7-3 and TRBJ2-7 provide the parts outside the CDR3, is GAGVSQTPSNKVTEKGKYVELRCDPISGHTALYWYRQSLGQGPEFLIYFQGTGAADDSGLPNDRFFAVRPEGSVSTLKIQRTERGDSAVYLCASSLMGPAYEQYFGPGTRLTVT.

This chain uses TRBV7-8 with TRBJ2-5; D is uncertain. In germline, CDR1 is SGHVS, CDR2 FQNEAQ. The CDR3 runs to 14 residues. V lost 2 bases, J lost 5 bases, and 12 bases lay in between. The CDR3 region is CASSLRRVPETQYF. CDR3 nucleotide sequence: TGTGCCAGCAGCTTAAGAAGGGTACCGGAGACCCAGTACTTC.

The CDR3 here is CASSPQAGAGTEAFF. CDR3 nucleotides: TGTGCCAGCTCACCACAAGCAGGGGCCGGCACTGAAGCTTTCTTT. The chain combines TRBV18 with TRBJ1-1, with TRBD1 as a possible D gene (6 bases). The CDR3 contains 15 residues. V was pared by 1 base and J by 4 bases, with 13 bases between. In germline, CDR1 is KGHSH, CDR2 LQKENI.

The chain combines TRBV28 with TRBJ1-5; D uncertain. The ends were cut back, 8 bases at V and 6 bases at J, with 5 bases in the middle. The CDR3 loop spans 10 amino acids. Per the germline V gene, CDR1 is MDHEN and CDR2 is SYDVKM. The CDR3 protein is CASGFQPQHF. CDR3 nucleotides: TGTGCCAGCGGGTTTCAGCCCCAGCATTTT.

This chain's CDR3 is CASSFSGRDYGYTF. The CDR3 DNA is TGTGCCAGCAGTTTCTCCGGACGCGACTATGGCTACACCTTC. The V call is TRBV27, the J call TRBJ1-2; D is unresolved. The CDR3 totals 14 residues. V shed 3 bases and J shed 3 bases, with 11 bases lying between them. Germline-derived CDR1 and CDR2 are MNHEY and SMNVEV (reference sequence).

This clone is a singleton in its sample. The chain uses TRBV19 and TRBJ2-1; 10 nucleotides line up with TRBD2. This CDR3 comprises 15 residues. J was trimmed by 6 bases and V by 4 bases; bases with no gene match: 6. Germline V gene data show CDR1 as LNHDA and CDR2 as SQIVND (reference sequence). The CDR3 loop reads CASSSSGRAINEQFF. The CDR3 DNA reads as TGTGCCAGTAGTAGCAGCGGGAGGGCCATCAATGAGCAGTTCTTC.

Worth noting for this clone: Other DNA sequences from this sample encode an identical CDR3 as well. V is TRBV5-1 and J is TRBJ2-7; TRBD2 aligns across 10 bases. J gave up 3 bases and V 0 bases, and 0 bases lay outside the gene matches. The CDR3 runs to 14 residues. Germline V gives CDR1 SGHRS, CDR2 YFSETQ. This chain's CDR3 is CASSLASGSYEQYF. In DNA, the CDR3 is TGCGCCAGCAGCTTGGCTAGCGGGAGCTACGAGCAGTACTTC.

The genes are TRBV5-1 and TRBJ2-7, with TRBD2 identical over 10 bases. The CDR3 has 16 amino acids. Germline loops: CDR1 SGHRS, CDR2 YFSETQ. V lost 4 bases to trimming and J lost 3 bases; unmatched junction nucleotides: 10. The CDR3 bases are TGCGCCAGCAGCCCGAACCCTAGCGGGAGTGGCTACGAGCAGTACTTC. Protein sequence: CASSPNPSGSGYEQYF.

The rearrangement links TRBV10-1 to TRBJ2-7; 8 bases map to TRBD2. V trimming: 8 bases; J trimming: 1 base; junction bases outside the gene matches: 10. Germline V CDR1 and CDR2: WNHNN, SYGVQD (reference sequence). The CDR3 totals 15 residues. CDR3 DNA: TGCGCCAGCGGGGGAAGGGTAGCGGGATCCTACGAGCAGTACTTC. Translating gives CASGGRVAGSYEQYF.

This clone was observed once. Other DNA sequences in this specimen translate into the identical CDR3. DNA for the CDR3: TGTGCCAGCAGCTTGGGCCAGGGTGGGTACGAGCAGTACTTC. Protein: CASSLGQGGYEQYF. V usage is TRBV5-8 and J usage is TRBJ2-7; D possibly corresponds to TRBD1 (5 bases). The CDR3 consists of 14 residues. Germline CDR1 is SGHTS and CDR2 is YDEGEE. The V end lost 0 bases, the J end lost 4 bases, and 11 bases lay between the germline ends.